This T cell receptor (beta chain) is from a study of control samples from healthy donors and cancer patients. The method was immunoSEQ multiplex PCR; TCRdb's version includes in-frame clones alone and lacks a portion of them. The sample shows some 30,000 clones, 91% of them seen only once. Sequenced: PBMCs. The sequence was obtained from a man in his fifties or sixties with lung cancer.

CDR3 sequence: CASSLGGSLTTEAFF. Here the CDR3 DNA reads TGCGCCAGCAGCTTGGGGGGGTCCCTAACCACTGAAGCTTTCTTT. This chain links TRBV5-1 with TRBJ1-1; D may be TRBD1 (5 bases). From germline, CDR1 is SGHRS and CDR2 YFSETQ. The V end was cut by 0 bases, the J end by 4 bases, with 13 bases between. The CDR3 totals 15 residues.